These 18 T cell receptor beta chains were all obtained from the same sample, sequenced in a study of T cells after yellow fever vaccination. TCRdb reprocessed the 5' RACE reads via MiXCR and lists one record per CDR3 protein. The sample has fewer than 150,000 distinct CDR3 sequences, 7.2% seen once. The sample was CD4+ T cells sorted from PBMCs, taken around 45 days after the first yellow fever vaccination. These receptors originate from a man between 18 and 35 years old who received the YFV17D yellow fever vaccine.

At least ten counts were recorded for this clonotype. The chain links TRBV2 to TRBJ1-2, with no clear D. V lost 3 bases and J lost 5, with 7 bases in between. Germline CDR1 is SNHLY and CDR2 is FYNNEI. The CDR3 contains 12 residues. This chain's CDR3 is CASSDRLYGYTF. The DNA for the CDR3 is TGTGCCAGCAGTGACAGGTTATATGGCTACACCTTC.

The chain couples TRBV19 to TRBJ1-2; the D gene is possibly TRBD1 (6 bases). CDR1 is LNHDA, CDR2 SQIVND, per germline (reference sequence). V was trimmed by 5 bases and J by 8 bases, leaving 15 bases between them. This CDR3 contains 13 residues. The CDR3 loop reads CASSAQGLGGYTF. The DNA of the CDR3 is TGTGCCAGTAGTGCACAGGGTCTAGGGGGCTACACCTTC.

This clonotype was seen repeatedly, ten times or more. The chain carries TRBV3-1 and TRBJ2-2; D might be TRBD1 or TRBD2, each matching 5 bases. Germline loops: CDR1 LGHDT, CDR2 YNNKEL (reference sequence). Trimming took off 7 bases at V and 1 base at J, with 13 bases between the two ends. The CDR3 sequence is 15 residues long. The CDR3 nucleotides are TGTGCCAGCACCCCGAGAGGGGTGAACACCGGGGAGCTGTTTTTT. This gives the protein CASTPRGVNTGELFF.

This clonotype was detected only a few times. The chain joins TRBV20-1 to TRBJ2-1; 7 nucleotides line up with TRBD2. The germline V gene has CDR1 DFQATT and CDR2 SNEGSKA (reference sequence). Unmatched junction bases numbered 8, after V lost 3 bases and J lost 3 bases. CDR3 length equals 15 residues. CDR3 DNA: TGCAGTGCTAGGGATTCGGGCGGGGGCTACAATGAGCAGTTCTTC. This gives the protein CSARDSGGGYNEQFF.

This clonotype came up many times. This chain connects TRBV20-1 to TRBJ2-3; TRBD2 aligns across 12 bases. The germline CDR1 and CDR2 sequences are DFQATT and SNEGSKA (reference sequence). The junction had 4 bases not matched to a gene; V was cut back by 6 bases and J by 0 bases. The CDR3 is made up of 15 amino acids. For the CDR3, the DNA is TGCAGTGCACGGACTAGCGGGACTAGCACAGATACGCAGTATTTT. Amino acid sequence: CSARTSGTSTDTQYF.

This clonotype was seen repeatedly, ten times or more. The chain has TRBV12-3 or TRBV12-4 and TRBJ2-1; no definite D call. CDR3 length: 13 amino acids. V was clipped by 9 bases and J by 2 bases, with 11 bases between them. CDR3 in amino acids: CASRLDPYNEQFF. The CDR3 region has the DNA TGTGCCAGTCGACTTGACCCCTACAATGAGCAGTTCTTC.

This clonotype was seen many times. The chain uses TRBV6-1 and TRBJ1-1, with a tentative D call TRBD1 (5 bases). The V end was cut by 7 bases, the J end by 1 base, with 16 bases between. Germline assignment: CDR1 MNHNS and CDR2 SASEGT. This CDR3 has 15 residues. In DNA, the CDR3 is TGTGCCAGCACGGATTCGGGACTCCGGAACACTGAAGCTTTCTTT. It yields the protein CASTDSGLRNTEAFF.

This clonotype was counted at least ten times. This CDR3 reads CASSPRTSRSEQFF. In DNA, the CDR3 is TGTGCCAGCAGCCCTCGGACTAGCCGAAGTGAGCAGTTCTTC. This chain uses TRBV6-5 with TRBJ2-1; TRBD2 aligns across 8 bases. Per the germline V gene, CDR1 is MNHEY and CDR2 is SVGAGI. Trimming at V came to 6 bases and at J to 9 bases, leaving 10 bases not matched to a gene. The CDR3 runs to 14 residues.

This clonotype was found many times. This sequence joins TRBV5-1 and TRBJ2-7, with 7 bases identical to TRBD1. Germline CDR1 and CDR2: SGHRS and YFSETQ. The CDR3 is 15 amino acids. Trimming cost V 0 bases and J 3 bases; bases outside gene matches: 6. The CDR3 loop reads CASSLVAGGNYEQYV. The CDR3 DNA follows: TGCGCCAGCAGCTTGGTCGCAGGGGGAAACTACGAGCAGTACGTC.

This clonotype has a count of ten or more. The rearrangement joins TRBV20-1 to TRBJ1-5; no definite D call. Germline assignment: CDR1 DFQATT and CDR2 SNEGSKA (reference sequence). This CDR3 has 13 amino acids. Trimming removed 1 base at V and 9 bases at J, with 13 bases between. CDR3 DNA: TGCAGTGCTAGAGCTGTACACCCGGCGCCCCAGCATTTT. Translating gives CSARAVHPAPQHF.

This clonotype showed up many times. The J gene is TRBJ1-6, the V gene TRBV6-5; D is unresolved. Germline V gene data show CDR1 as MNHEY and CDR2 as SVGAGI. This CDR3 is 15 amino acids long. V was cut by 7 bases and J by 3 bases, with 13 bases left in between. CDR3 DNA: TGTGCCAGCACCGAGCAGCTAGTCTATAATTCACCCCTCCACTTT. Translating gives CASTEQLVYNSPLHF.

At least ten counts were recorded for this clonotype. The chain combines TRBV6-6 with TRBJ1-5; weak D call: TRBD1 (5 bases). With 8 bases removed from V and 3 bases from J, the gap between germline ends came to 8 bases. The CDR3 spans 12 residues. Germline CDR1 and CDR2: MNHNY and SVGAGI (reference sequence). The CDR3 is CASQGSNQPQHF. The CDR3 bases are TGTGCCAGCCAGGGTTCCAATCAGCCCCAGCATTTT.

At least ten counts were recorded for this clonotype. The chain employs TRBV6-6 and TRBJ1-6; a possible D gene is TRBD1 (6 bases). The CDR3 has 13 amino acids. V was trimmed by 5 bases and J by 10 bases, leaving 12 bases between them. Germline V lookup: CDR1 MNHNY, CDR2 SVGAGI (reference sequence). DNA for the CDR3: TGTGCCAGCAGTACGACAGGTATCTCACCCCTCCACTTT. It codes for CASSTTGISPLHF.

This clonotype has only a few counts. The chain is built from TRBV2 and TRBJ1-2; 7 positions match TRBD1. The V segment lost 2 bases and the J segment 8 bases; nucleotides outside the gene matches: 8. The CDR3 has 14 residues. Germline V gene lookup returns CDR1 SNHLY and CDR2 FYNNEI. In DNA form, the CDR3 reads TGTGCCAGCAGTGAATTTGTGACAGGGAACGGCTACACCTTC. Its translation is CASSEFVTGNGYTF.

This clonotype came up many times. The chain recombines TRBV2 with TRBJ2-3; D is possibly TRBD2 (5 bases). CDR1 SNHLY and CDR2 FYNNEI come from the germline V gene. This CDR3 contains 13 residues. V lost 7 bases, J lost 1 base, and 9 bases lay in between. CDR3 coding DNA: TGTGCCAGCAATCGAGCGGGCACAGATACGCAGTATTTT. Amino acids: CASNRAGTDTQYF.

This clonotype was found many times. The CDR3 sequence: CASSQGLGGHEQYF. As DNA, the CDR3 is TGCGCCAGCAGTCAAGGGTTAGGGGGACACGAGCAGTACTTC. V gene TRBV23-1 combines with J gene TRBJ2-7; a possible D gene is TRBD1 (6 bases). TRBV23-1 is an ORF, with its function uncertain. The CDR3 spans 14 residues. The V gene lost 2 bases and the J gene lost 5 bases, with 13 bases spanning the gap.

The sample holds many counts of this clonotype. The rearrangement links TRBV7-2 to TRBJ2-5; 16 bases are shared with TRBD2. From germline, CDR1 is SGHTA and CDR2 FQGNSA. This CDR3 has 17 residues. J was trimmed by 4 bases and V by 1 base; bases with no gene match: 3. The CDR3 loop reads CASSLVGLAGGRETQYF. In DNA, the CDR3 is TGTGCCAGCAGCTTAGTGGGACTAGCGGGGGGGCGAGAGACCCAGTACTTC.

In this sample, this clonotype turned up a few times. The gene calls are TRBV5-8 and TRBJ2-3, with TRBD2 matching over 10 bases. CDR1 is SGHTS and CDR2 is YDEGEE in the germline V gene. V lost 5 bases to trimming and J lost 2 bases; unmatched junction nucleotides: 11. The CDR3 loop spans 17 amino acids. The CDR3 spells CASRALPGTSDTDTQYF. The CDR3 DNA follows: TGTGCCAGCAGGGCCCTACCAGGGACTAGCGACACAGATACGCAGTATTTT.